Listed below are T cell receptor beta chains from one sample, sequenced in a study of blood T cell repertoires in COVID-19. TCRdb's copy holds only in-frame clones and misses some; the assay was immunoSEQ multiplex PCR. The table has hundreds of thousands of clones, about 90% seen once. Input material: peripheral blood. The receptors here all came from a woman in her 30s with COVID-19, enrolled during active disease. Each CDR3 is given with its conserved first and last residue. Each record gives: clone size, V gene, D gene, J gene, CDR3 protein, CDR3 DNA. A D gene is named only where the DNA matches it firmly. Rows may omit the clone size; those that give it use once, few, many or a size class.

NA	TRBV10-3	NA	TRBJ2-1	CAISESAAFNEQFF	TGTGCCATCAGTGAGTCGGCGGCCTTCAATGAGCAGTTCTTC
NA	TRBV19	TRBD1	TRBJ2-5	CATRESGDRGGETQYF	TGTGCCACCCGGGAGTCAGGGGACAGGGGTGGTGAGACCCAGTACTTC
once	TRBV10-3	NA	TRBJ2-3	CAISELGPDTQYF	TGTGCCATCAGTGAATTGGGCCCGGATACGCAGTATTTT
once	TRBV6-2/TRBV6-3	NA	TRBJ2-1	CASSYSWTANEQFF	TGTGCCAGCAGTTACTCCTGGACAGCCAATGAGCAGTTCTTC
once	TRBV19	NA	TRBJ2-5	CASSRGQRETQYF	TGTGCCAGTAGTAGGGGCCAGAGGGAGACCCAGTACTTC
few	TRBV7-9	NA	TRBJ1-1	CASSFGGGTEAFF	TGTGCCAGCAGCTTCGGGGGAGGCACTGAAGCTTTCTTT
NA	TRBV11-2	NA	TRBJ1-2	CASSPQGAVYGYTF	TGTGCCAGCAGCCCGCAAGGGGCGGTCTATGGCTACACCTTC
NA	TRBV25-1	TRBD1	TRBJ1-5	CASSELYRGSRPQHF	TGTGCCAGCAGTGAACTTTACAGGGGGAGTCGGCCCCAGCATTTT
NA	TRBV2	NA	TRBJ1-5	CASSTGLNQPQHF	TGTGCCAGCAGTACAGGGCTCAATCAGCCCCAGCATTTT
NA	TRBV19	NA	TRBJ1-2	CASTDRAPGSYGYTF	TGTGCCAGTACCGACCGGGCCCCAGGGTCGTATGGCTACACCTTC
NA	TRBV6-5	TRBD1	TRBJ1-5	CASSSGTGIQPQHF	TGTGCCAGCAGTTCCGGGACAGGGATTCAGCCCCAGCATTTT
NA	TRBV24-1	NA	TRBJ2-2	CATRGQYFSRELFF	TGTGCCACGAGAGGACAGTACTTCAGTAGGGAGCTGTTTTTT
NA	TRBV7-9	TRBD1	TRBJ1-1	CASSSGYRGMDTEAFF	TGTGCCAGCAGCTCAGGGTACAGGGGTATGGACACTGAAGCTTTCTTT
NA	TRBV21-1	NA	TRBJ1-2	CASSKRDRGTDGYTF	TGTGCCAGCAGCAAAAGGGACAGGGGGACAGATGGCTACACCTTC
NA	TRBV3-1/TRBV3-2	TRBD1	TRBJ1-2	CASSQDLRGQHYGYTF	TGTGCCAGCAGCCAAGATCTTAGGGGACAGCACTATGGCTACACCTTC
NA	TRBV27	NA	TRBJ1-5	CASSSMRQEPQHF	TGTGCCAGCAGTTCTATGCGACAAGAGCCCCAGCATTTT
NA	TRBV7-9	NA	TRBJ1-2	CASSFAAGGYTF	TGTGCCAGCAGCTTCGCTGCAGGTGGCTACACCTTC
NA	TRBV7-9	NA	TRBJ2-1	CASSLFSSPYNEQFF	TGTGCCAGCAGCTTATTCTCCTCCCCCTACAATGAGCAGTTCTTC
few	TRBV3-1/TRBV3-2	NA	TRBJ2-7	CASSPAYRALLSYEQYF	TGTGCCAGCAGCCCGGCTTACAGGGCCCTCCTCTCCTACGAGCAGTACTTC
few	TRBV5-6	NA	TRBJ2-1	CASTHAGSSYNEQFF	TGTGCCAGCACTCACGCGGGGAGCTCCTACAATGAGCAGTTCTTC
NA	TRBV4-2	TRBD1	TRBJ1-2	CASSQAGQGSNYGYTF	TGTGCCAGCAGCCAAGCGGGACAGGGCTCTAACTATGGCTACACCTTC
NA	TRBV6-4	TRBD1	TRBJ2-7	CASSTHRGLEQYF	TGTGCCAGCAGTACCCACAGGGGGCTCGAGCAGTACTTC
NA	TRBV5-1	TRBD2	TRBJ2-3	CASSFGGGEGTDTQYF	TGCGCCAGCAGCTTCGGGGGGGGCGAAGGCACAGATACGCAGTATTTT
NA	TRBV25-1	TRBD2	TRBJ2-7	CASSERSGGKGPSYEQYF	TGTGCCAGCAGTGAACGCAGCGGGGGCAAGGGGCCCTCCTACGAGCAGTACTTC
NA	TRBV28	NA	TRBJ1-4	CASMGQGPGSGGKLFF	TGTGCCAGCATGGGACAAGGTCCAGGGTCGGGTGGAAAACTGTTTTTT
NA	TRBV10-2	NA	TRBJ2-3	CASSPSRGYTQYF	TGCGCCAGCAGCCCGAGCCGCGGGTATACGCAGTATTTT
NA	TRBV6-2/TRBV6-3	TRBD1	TRBJ2-1	CASSPARTGRGEQFF	TGTGCCAGCAGTCCCGCCAGGACAGGCCGAGGTGAGCAGTTCTTC
NA	TRBV7-2	TRBD1	TRBJ1-1	CASSPDRDAEAFF	TGTGCCAGCAGCCCGGACAGGGACGCTGAAGCTTTCTTT
NA	TRBV6-6	TRBD2	TRBJ2-3	CASGSSGRAPDTQYF	TGTGCCAGCGGGTCTAGCGGGAGGGCCCCAGATACGCAGTATTTT
once	TRBV13	NA	TRBJ1-3	CASSTNREFKGNTIYF	TGTGCCAGCAGCACCAACAGGGAATTCAAGGGAAACACCATATATTTT
NA	TRBV3-1/TRBV3-2	NA	TRBJ1-6	CASSQAIGSPLHF	TGTGCCAGCAGCCAAGCCATCGGTTCACCCCTCCACTTT
NA	TRBV30	TRBD1	TRBJ1-2	CAYNHGTGFGYTF	TGTGCCTATAACCACGGGACAGGGTTTGGCTACACCTTC
NA	TRBV4-1	TRBD2	TRBJ2-1	CASSPFGLAGHNEQFF	TGCGCCAGCAGCCCTTTCGGACTAGCGGGGCACAATGAGCAGTTCTTC
NA	TRBV3-1/TRBV3-2	TRBD2	TRBJ2-3	CASSQGRAGVTRDTQYF	TGTGCCAGCAGCCAAGGTCGGGCGGGAGTCACCAGGGATACGCAGTATTTT
NA	TRBV27	TRBD2	TRBJ2-1	CASSLIGEGNEQFF	TGTGCCAGCAGTTTAATTGGGGAGGGCAATGAGCAGTTCTTC
NA	TRBV3-1/TRBV3-2	TRBD2	TRBJ2-1	CASRPTSGKEEQFF	TGTGCCAGCAGGCCCACTAGCGGGAAGGAGGAGCAGTTCTTC
NA	TRBV12-3/TRBV12-4	TRBD1	TRBJ1-2	CASSRDSYGYTF	TGTGCCAGCAGTCGGGACAGTTATGGCTACACCTTC
NA	TRBV5-4	NA	TRBJ2-1	CASSADRGRYNEQFF	TGTGCCAGCAGCGCTGACAGAGGGAGGTACAATGAGCAGTTCTTC
NA	TRBV5-1	TRBD2	TRBJ2-1	CASSLAFQGAGLAGPDNEQFF	TGCGCCAGCAGCTTGGCCTTCCAGGGTGCGGGACTAGCGGGCCCCGACAATGAGCAGTTCTTC
NA	TRBV7-8	TRBD1	TRBJ1-1	CASSLGQMNTEAFF	TGTGCCAGCAGCTTGGGACAGATGAACACTGAAGCTTTCTTT
NA	TRBV4-3	NA	TRBJ1-2	CASSQDWRGLYGYTF	TGCGCCAGCAGCCAAGATTGGCGGGGCCTCTATGGCTACACCTTC